The T cell receptor (beta chain) described here comes from a study of PD-L1 blockade in urothelial cancer. Background on the study: Patients previously received 0 to 3 chemotherapy regimens. Analyzed time points were 3 weeks (second dose) and 6 weeks after therapy began. Study observations and caveats: The study found that durable-benefit patients expanded tumor-associated blood clones more at 3 weeks.

A remark on this clone: What it binds is not known.

Clones were read by immunoSEQ multiplex PCR, and TCRdb kept only the in-frame ones, dropping some. The table lists some 51,000 clones, approximately 83% of them singletons, with roughly 16% in the top ten. The CDR3 has 17 amino acids. Germline values: CDR1 SGHAT, CDR2 FQNNGV. The germline V and J ends were trimmed by 2 bases and 4 bases, with 18 bases remaining between them. The J gene is TRBJ2-1, the V gene TRBV11-2, with D possibly being TRBD2 (6 bases). The source of this sequence is a man aged 60-69 years with urothelial cancer. The sample here was PBMCs, taken around atezolizumab (anti-PD-L1) treatment. This CDR3 is CASSLLGSGLRYNEQFF. CDR3 in DNA: TGTGCCAGCAGCTTATTGGGCTCGGGACTCAGATACAATGAGCAGTTCTTC.